Below, one T cell receptor beta chain is given with its context. The antigen is undetermined. The sample is drawn from a study of T cell responses to AZD1222 COVID-19 vaccine. General study points: Regions left unmutated in variants are reportedly the target of nearly half of spike-specific TCRs. Repertoire sampling happened only post peak T cell response.

V was pared by 4 bases and J by 1 base, with 9 bases between. The CDR3 length is 15 residues. CDR1 is SGHRS and CDR2 is YFSETQ in the germline V gene. The repertoire was sequenced with immunoSEQ multiplex PCR; TCRdb's copy has only in-frame clones and lacks some. The sample comprises 120,000 or so clones, 90% of which are singletons, and around 4.5% rests with the top ten. The receptor was derived from an adult in good health. Sequenced here: peripheral blood, sampled on day 0 of MenACWY control vaccination. This rearrangement joins TRBV5-1 to TRBJ2-6; D remains ambiguous. CDR3 protein: CASSPLESGANVLTF. CDR3 in DNA: TGCGCCAGCAGCCCACTGGAGTCTGGGGCCAACGTCCTGACTTTC.